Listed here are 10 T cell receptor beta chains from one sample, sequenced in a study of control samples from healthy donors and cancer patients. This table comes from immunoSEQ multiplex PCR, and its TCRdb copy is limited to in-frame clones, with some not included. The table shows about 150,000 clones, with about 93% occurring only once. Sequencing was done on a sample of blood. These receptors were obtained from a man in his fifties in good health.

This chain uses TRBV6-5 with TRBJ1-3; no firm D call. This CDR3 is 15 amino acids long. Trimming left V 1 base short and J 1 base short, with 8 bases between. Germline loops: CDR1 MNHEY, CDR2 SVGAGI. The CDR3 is CASSYLGISGNTIYF. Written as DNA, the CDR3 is TGTGCCAGCAGTTACTTGGGCATATCTGGAAACACCATATATTTT.

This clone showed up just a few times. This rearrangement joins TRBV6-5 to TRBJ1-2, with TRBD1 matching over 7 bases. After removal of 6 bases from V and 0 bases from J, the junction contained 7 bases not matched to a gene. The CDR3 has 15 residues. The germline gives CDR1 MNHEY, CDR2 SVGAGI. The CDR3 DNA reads TGTGCCAGCAGCGGGACAGCCATAGCTAACTATGGCTACACCTTC. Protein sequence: CASSGTAIANYGYTF.

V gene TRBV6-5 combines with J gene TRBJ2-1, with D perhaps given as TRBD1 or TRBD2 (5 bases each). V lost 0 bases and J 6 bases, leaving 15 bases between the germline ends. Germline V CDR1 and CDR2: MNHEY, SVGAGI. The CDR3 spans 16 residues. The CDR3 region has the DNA TGTGCCAGCAGTTACTCGGGGACGATAACTTCCAATGAGCAGTTCTTC. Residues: CASSYSGTITSNEQFF.

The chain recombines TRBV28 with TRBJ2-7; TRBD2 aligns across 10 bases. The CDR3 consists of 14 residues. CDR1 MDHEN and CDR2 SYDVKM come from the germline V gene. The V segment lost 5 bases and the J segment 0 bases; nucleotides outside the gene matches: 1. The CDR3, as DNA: TGTGCCAGCAGTGCTAGCGGGAGCTCCTACGAGCAGTACTTC. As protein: CASSASGSSYEQYF.

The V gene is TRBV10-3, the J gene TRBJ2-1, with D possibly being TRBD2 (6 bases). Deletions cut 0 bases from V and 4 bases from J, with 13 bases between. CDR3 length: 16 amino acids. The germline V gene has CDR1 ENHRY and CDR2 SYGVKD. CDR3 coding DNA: TGTGCCATCAGTGAGTCGAAGGTAGCGGCGTACAATGAGCAGTTCTTC. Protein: CAISESKVAAYNEQFF.

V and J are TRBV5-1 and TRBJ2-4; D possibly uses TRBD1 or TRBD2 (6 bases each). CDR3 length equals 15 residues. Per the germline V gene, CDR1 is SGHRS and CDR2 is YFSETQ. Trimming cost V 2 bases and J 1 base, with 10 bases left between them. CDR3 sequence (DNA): TGCGCCAGCAGCTTAGGGGGGAGTGCCAAAAACATTCAGTACTTC. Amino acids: CASSLGGSAKNIQYF.

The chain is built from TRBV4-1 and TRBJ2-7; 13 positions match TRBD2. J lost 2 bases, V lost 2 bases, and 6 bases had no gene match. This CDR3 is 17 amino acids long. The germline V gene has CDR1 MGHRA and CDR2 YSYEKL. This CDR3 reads CASSQLIGTSGTYEQYF. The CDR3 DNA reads TGCGCCAGCAGCCAACTAATCGGGACTAGCGGGACCTACGAGCAGTACTTC.

CDR3 sequence: CASSSRSLKGSGELFF. CDR3 nucleotide sequence: TGTGCCAGCAGTTCCCGATCCCTTAAAGGGTCCGGGGAGCTGTTTTTT. The chain carries TRBV6-6 and TRBJ2-2; D is ambiguous. The CDR3 consists of 16 residues. Looked up from germline, CDR1 is MNHNY and CDR2 is SVGAGI (reference sequence). Trimming left V 4 bases short and J 6 bases short, with 18 bases between.

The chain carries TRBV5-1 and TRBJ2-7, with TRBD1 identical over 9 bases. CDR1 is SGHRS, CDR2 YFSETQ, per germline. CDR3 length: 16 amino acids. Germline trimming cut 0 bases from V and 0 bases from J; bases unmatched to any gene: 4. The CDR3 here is CASSLGGTGPSYEQYF. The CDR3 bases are TGCGCCAGCAGCTTGGGCGGGACAGGGCCCTCCTACGAGCAGTACTTC.

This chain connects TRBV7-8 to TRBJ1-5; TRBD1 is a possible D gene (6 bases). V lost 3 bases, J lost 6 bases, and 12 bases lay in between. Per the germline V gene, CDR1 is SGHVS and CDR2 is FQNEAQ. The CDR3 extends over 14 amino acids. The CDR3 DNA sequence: TGTGCCAGCAGCTTCGGGGGGGGCGGTCAGCCCCAGCATTTT. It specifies CASSFGGGGQPQHF.